This TCR beta chain was captured in a study of naive CD8 T cells in extremely preterm neonates. Profiling relied on immunoSEQ multiplex PCR, and the TCRdb table lists in-frame clones only, not all of them. The sample contains 5,000 to 6,500 clones, almost 98% of which appear only once. The sample holds sorted live naive CD8+ CD45RA+CCR7+ T cells. Germline V lookup: CDR1 MNHEY, CDR2 SVGAGI. The germline V and J ends were trimmed by 7 bases and 2 bases, with 15 bases remaining between them. CDR3 length equals 14 residues. Sequencing was carried out using naive CD8+ T cells from blood. V gene TRBV6-5 combines with J gene TRBJ2-7; weak D call: TRBD1 (5 bases). The receptor was isolated from a human donor in good health. CDR3 loop: CASKGIPGTYEQYF. The CDR3 region has the DNA TGTGCCAGCAAGGGGATTCCAGGGACCTACGAGCAGTACTTC.